This TCR beta chain is from a study of molecular identifiers for immune sequencing clone quantification. Study outcomes and limitations: Detecting spiked Jurkat TCR RNA from one cell among 1 million or so naive cells was reportedly possible.

A remark on this clonotype: What it recognizes is unknown. It may be a read error: a sequence one base away is much more abundant.

This CDR3 is 14 amino acids long. Germline CDR1 is MDHEN and CDR2 is SYDVKM. V lost 4 bases, J lost 5 bases, and 11 bases lay in between. TCRdb re-derived calls from the PCR reads in MiXCR, one entry per CDR3 protein. The data show approximately 100,000 distinct CDR3 sequences, with roughly a third seen just once and around 4% held by the top ten. Sequenced: naive CD8+ T cells from blood, with Jurkat cell RNA spiked in. This sample's subset: FACS-sorted CD8+CD4-CCR7+CD45RA+ naive T cells. V and J are TRBV28 and TRBJ2-2; a weak D match, TRBD1 (5 bases). The origin of this receptor is a human donor in good health. Some libraries in this study had Jurkat cell RNA spiked in. The CDR3 sequence is CASSSRVGTGELFF. CDR3 bases: TGTGCCAGCAGTTCCAGGGTAGGGACCGGGGAGCTGTTTTTT.